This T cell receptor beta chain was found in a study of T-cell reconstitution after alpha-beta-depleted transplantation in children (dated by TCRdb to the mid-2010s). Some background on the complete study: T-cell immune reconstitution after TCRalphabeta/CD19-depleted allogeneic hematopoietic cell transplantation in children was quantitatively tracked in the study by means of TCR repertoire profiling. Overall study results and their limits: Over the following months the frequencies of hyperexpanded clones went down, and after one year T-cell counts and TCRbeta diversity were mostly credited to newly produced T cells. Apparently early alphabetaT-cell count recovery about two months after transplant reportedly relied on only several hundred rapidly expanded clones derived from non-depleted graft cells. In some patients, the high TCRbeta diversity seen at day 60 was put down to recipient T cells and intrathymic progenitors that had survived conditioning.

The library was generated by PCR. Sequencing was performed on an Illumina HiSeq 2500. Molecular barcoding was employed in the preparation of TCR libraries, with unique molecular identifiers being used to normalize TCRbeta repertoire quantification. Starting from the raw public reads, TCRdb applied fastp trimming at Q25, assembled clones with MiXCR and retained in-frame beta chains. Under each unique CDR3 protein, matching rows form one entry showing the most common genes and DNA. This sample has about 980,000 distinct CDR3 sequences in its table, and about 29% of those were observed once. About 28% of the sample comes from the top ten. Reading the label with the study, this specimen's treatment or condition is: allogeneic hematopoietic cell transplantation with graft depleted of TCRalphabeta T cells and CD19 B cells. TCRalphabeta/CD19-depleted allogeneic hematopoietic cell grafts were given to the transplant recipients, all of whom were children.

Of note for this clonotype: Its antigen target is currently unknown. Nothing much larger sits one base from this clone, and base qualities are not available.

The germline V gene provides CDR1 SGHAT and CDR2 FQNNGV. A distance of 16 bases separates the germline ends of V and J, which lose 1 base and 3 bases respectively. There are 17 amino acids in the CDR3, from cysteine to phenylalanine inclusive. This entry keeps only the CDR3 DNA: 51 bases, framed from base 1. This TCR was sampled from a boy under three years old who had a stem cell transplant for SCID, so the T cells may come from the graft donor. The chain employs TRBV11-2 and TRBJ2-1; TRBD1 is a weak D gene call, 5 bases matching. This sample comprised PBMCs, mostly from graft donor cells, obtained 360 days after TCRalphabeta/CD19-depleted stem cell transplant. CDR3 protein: CASSLVRGPKRYNEQFF. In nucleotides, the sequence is TGTGCCAGCAGCTTAGTTAGGGGCCCAAAACGCTACAATGAGCAGTTCTTC. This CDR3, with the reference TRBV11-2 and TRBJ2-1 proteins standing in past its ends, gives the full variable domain EAGVAQSPRYKIIEKRQSVAFWCNPISGHATLYWYQQILGQGPKLLIQFQNNGVVDDSQLPKDRFSAERLKGVDSTLKIQPAKLEDSAVYLCASSLVRGPKRYNEQFFGPGTRLTVL.